This T cell receptor beta chain originates from a study of cytomegalovirus exposure and HLA in healthy donors. Study-wide findings and caveats: Common viral pathogens (according to a later analysis) appeared linked to several of the most significant clusters. TCR beta V- and J-gene trimming, according to a later analysis, was linked to a missense DCLRE1C variant. Associated with cytomegalovirus, according to the listing, were around 160 TCR beta chains.

Note on this clone: Its target is not known.

Primers: 60 Vbeta forward and 13 Jbeta reverse. Profiling relied on immunoSEQ multiplex PCR, and the TCRdb table lists in-frame clones only, not all of them. The table lists some 190,000 clones, about four fifths of them singletons. Trimming pared 4 bases from V and 2 bases from J, leaving 15 bases between. The CDR3 is made up of 15 amino acids. The germline V gene has CDR1 SGDLS and CDR2 YYNGEE. The sequence came from a woman aged 45-65 years in good health and CMV-seronegative. Material for sequencing was PBMCs. This rearrangement joins TRBV9 to TRBJ1-2; D is perhaps TRBD1 (6 bases). The CDR3 DNA reads TGTGCCAGCAGCTCAACCGAGACAGGAAACTATGGCTACACCTTC. Amino acids: CASSSTETGNYGYTF.